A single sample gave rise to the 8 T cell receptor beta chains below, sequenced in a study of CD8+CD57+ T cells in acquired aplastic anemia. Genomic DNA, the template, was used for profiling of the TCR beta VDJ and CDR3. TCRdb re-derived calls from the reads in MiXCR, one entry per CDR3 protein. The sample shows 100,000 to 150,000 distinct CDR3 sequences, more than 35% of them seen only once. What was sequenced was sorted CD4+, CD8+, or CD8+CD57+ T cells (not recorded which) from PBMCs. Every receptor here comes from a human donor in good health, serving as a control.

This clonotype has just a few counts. CDR3 amino acids: CASSLRDRGSPLHF. The CDR3 nucleotides are TGTGCCAGCAGCTTACGGGACAGGGGTTCACCCCTCCACTTT. J is TRBJ1-6 and V is TRBV7-2, with 10 bases aligning to TRBD1. The trim removed 2 bases at V and 9 bases at J, leaving 1 base unmatched. There are 14 residues in the CDR3. Germline V gene data show CDR1 as SGHTA and CDR2 as FQGNSA.

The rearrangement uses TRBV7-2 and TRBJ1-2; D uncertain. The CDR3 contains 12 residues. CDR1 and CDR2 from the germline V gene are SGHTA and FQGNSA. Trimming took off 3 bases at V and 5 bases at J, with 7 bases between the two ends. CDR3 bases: TGTGCCAGCAGCTTGCAGGCGTATGGCTACACCTTC. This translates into CASSLQAYGYTF.

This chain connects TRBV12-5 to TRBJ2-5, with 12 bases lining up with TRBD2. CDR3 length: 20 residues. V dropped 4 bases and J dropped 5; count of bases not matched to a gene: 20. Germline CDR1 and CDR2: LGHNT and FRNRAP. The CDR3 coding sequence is TGTGCTAGTGGTTCCTCCGGCATGACTAGCGGGAGATTAATGGGCGAGACCCAGTACTTC. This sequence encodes CASGSSGMTSGRLMGETQYF.

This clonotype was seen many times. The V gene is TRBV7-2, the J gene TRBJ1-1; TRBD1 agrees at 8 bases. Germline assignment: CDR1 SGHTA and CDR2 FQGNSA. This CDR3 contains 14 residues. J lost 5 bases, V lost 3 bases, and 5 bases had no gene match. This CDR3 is CASSFSQGATEAFF. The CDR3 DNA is TGTGCCAGCAGCTTTTCGCAGGGGGCAACTGAAGCTTTCTTT.

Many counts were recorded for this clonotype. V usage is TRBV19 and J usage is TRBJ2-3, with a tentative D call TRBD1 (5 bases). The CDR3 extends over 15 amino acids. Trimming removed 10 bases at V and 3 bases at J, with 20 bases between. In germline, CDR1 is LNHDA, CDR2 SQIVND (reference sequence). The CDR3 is CATLGLSKGTDTQYF. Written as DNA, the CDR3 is TGTGCCACCCTAGGCTTGTCAAAGGGGACAGATACGCAGTATTTT.

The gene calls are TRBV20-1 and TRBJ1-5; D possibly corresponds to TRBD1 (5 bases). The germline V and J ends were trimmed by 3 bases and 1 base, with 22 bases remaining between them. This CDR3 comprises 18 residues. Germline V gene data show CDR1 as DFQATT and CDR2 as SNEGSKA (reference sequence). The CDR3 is CSASRRAGAGLSNQPQHF. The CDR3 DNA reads TGCAGTGCTAGTCGCCGAGCTGGGGCAGGGTTAAGCAATCAGCCCCAGCATTTT.

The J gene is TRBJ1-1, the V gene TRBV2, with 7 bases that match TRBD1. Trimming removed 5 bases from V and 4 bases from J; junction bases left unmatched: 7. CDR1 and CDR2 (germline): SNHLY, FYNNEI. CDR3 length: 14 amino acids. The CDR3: CASSPTGRPTEAFF. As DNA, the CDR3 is TGTGCCAGCAGTCCGACAGGGAGACCCACTGAAGCTTTCTTT.

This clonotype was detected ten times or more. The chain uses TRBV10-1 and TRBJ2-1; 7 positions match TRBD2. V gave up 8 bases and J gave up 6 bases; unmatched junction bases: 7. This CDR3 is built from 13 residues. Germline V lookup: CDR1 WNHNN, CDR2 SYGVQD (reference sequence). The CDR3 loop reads CASSMRESNEQFF. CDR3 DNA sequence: TGCGCCAGCTCGATGCGGGAGAGCAATGAGCAGTTCTTC.